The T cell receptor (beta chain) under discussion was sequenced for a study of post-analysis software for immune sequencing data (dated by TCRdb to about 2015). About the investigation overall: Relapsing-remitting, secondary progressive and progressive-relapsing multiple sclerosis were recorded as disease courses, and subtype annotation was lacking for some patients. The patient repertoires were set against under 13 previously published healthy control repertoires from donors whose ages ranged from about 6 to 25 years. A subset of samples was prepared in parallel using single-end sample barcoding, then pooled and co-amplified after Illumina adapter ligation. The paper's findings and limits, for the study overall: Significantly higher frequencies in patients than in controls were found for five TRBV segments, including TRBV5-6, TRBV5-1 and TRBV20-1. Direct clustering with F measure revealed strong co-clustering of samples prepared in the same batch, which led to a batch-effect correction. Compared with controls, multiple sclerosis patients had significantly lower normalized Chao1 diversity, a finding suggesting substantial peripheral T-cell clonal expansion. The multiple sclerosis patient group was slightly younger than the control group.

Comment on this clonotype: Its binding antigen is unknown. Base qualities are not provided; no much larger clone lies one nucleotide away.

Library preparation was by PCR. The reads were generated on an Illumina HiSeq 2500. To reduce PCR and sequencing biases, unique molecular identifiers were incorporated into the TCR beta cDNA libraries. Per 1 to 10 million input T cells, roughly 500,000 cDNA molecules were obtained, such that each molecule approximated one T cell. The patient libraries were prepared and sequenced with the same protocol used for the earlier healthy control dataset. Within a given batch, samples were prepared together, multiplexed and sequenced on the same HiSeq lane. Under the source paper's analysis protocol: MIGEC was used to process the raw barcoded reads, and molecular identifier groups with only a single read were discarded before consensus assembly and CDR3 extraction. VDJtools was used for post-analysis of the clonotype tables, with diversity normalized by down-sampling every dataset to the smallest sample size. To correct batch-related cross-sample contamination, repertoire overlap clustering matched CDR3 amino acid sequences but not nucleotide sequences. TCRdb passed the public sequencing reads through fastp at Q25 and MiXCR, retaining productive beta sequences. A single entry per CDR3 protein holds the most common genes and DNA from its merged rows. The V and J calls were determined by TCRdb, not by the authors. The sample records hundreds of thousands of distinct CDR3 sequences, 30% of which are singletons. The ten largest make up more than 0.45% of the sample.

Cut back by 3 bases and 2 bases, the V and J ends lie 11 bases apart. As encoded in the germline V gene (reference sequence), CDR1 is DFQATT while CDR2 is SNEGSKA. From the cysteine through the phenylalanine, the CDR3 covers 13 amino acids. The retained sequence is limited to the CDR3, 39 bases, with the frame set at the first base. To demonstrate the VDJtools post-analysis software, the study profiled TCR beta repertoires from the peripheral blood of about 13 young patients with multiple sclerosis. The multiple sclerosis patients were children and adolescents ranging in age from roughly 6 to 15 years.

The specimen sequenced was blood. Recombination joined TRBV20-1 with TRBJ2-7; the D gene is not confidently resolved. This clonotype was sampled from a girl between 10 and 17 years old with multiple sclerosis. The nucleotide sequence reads TGCAGTGCTAGTGACACCTGGGCCTACGAGCAGTACTTC. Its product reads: CSASDTWAYEQYF.